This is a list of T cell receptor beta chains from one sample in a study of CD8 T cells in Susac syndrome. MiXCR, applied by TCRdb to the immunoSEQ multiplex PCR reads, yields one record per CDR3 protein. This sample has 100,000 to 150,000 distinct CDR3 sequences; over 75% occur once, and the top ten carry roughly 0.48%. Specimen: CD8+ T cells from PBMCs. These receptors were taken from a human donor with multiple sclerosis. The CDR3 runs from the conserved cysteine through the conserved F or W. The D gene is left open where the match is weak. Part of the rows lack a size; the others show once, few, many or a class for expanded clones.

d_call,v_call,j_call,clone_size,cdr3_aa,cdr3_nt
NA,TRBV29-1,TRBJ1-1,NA,CSVRGLWAEAFF,TGCAGCGTTCGAGGTTTGTGGGCTGAAGCTTTCTTT
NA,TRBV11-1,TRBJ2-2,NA,CASSLALSDEVLTGELFF,TGTGCCAGCAGCTTAGCGCTCTCGGACGAGGTACTCACCGGGGAGCTGTTTTTT
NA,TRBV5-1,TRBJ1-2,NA,CASSEGALHGYTF,TGCGCCAGCAGCGAGGGAGCATTGCATGGCTACACCTTC
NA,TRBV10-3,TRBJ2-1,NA,CAISDVQGYNEQFF,TGTGCCATCAGTGACGTACAAGGGTACAATGAGCAGTTCTTC
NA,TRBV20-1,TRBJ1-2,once,CSARDPGLRANYGYTF,TGCAGTGCTAGAGATCCCGGACTGAGAGCTAACTATGGCTACACCTTC
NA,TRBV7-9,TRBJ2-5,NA,CASSQIGLGDGVGQETQYF,TGTGCCAGCAGCCAAATAGGTTTGGGTGATGGCGTAGGGCAAGAGACCCAGTACTTC
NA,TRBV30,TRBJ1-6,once,CAWGDTQLHF,TGTGCCTGGGGGGACACTCAACTCCACTTT
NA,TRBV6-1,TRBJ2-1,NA,CASSGGTDYNEQFF,TGTGCCAGCAGTGGCGGGACGGATTACAATGAGCAGTTCTTC
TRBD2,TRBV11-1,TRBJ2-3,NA,CASTETGGREADTQYF,TGTGCCAGCACCGAGACCGGGGGGCGGGAGGCAGATACGCAATATTTT
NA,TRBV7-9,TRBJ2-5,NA,CASSRTDLNPETQYF,TGTGCCAGCAGCCGGACAGACTTGAACCCAGAGACCCAGTACTTC